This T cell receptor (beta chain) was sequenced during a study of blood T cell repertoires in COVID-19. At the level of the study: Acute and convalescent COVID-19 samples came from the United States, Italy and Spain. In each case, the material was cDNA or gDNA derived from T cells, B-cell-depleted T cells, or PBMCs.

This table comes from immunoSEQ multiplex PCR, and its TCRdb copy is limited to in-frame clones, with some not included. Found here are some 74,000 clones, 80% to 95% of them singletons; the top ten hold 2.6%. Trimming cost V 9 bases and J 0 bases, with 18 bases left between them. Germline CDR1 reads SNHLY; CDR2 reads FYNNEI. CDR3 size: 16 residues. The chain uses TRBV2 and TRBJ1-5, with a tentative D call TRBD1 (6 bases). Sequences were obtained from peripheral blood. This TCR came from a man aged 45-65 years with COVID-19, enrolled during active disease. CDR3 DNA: TGTGCCAGTACCCGAGGGGGGGACTATAGCAATCAGCCCCAGCATTTT. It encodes CASTRGGDYSNQPQHF.